Following are 2 T cell receptor beta chains from one sample sequenced in a study of blood T cell repertoires in COVID-19. Produced via immunoSEQ multiplex PCR; TCRdb's table is partial and in-frame only. This table holds fewer than 110,000 clones, 85% found once. The sequenced sample was peripheral blood. Source of these receptors: a woman aged 65 to 85 with active or convalescent COVID-19.

The V and J genes are TRBV21-1 and TRBJ1-2; TRBD1 is the table's D call and was not checked against the DNA. TRBV21-1 is listed as a pseudogene. The CDR3 contains 16 residues. The CDR3 nucleotides are TGTGCCAGCAGCAGGTCGGGACAGGGCAATTTCTATGGCTACACCTTC. It is translated as CASSRSGQGNFYGYTF.

This chain connects TRBV7-3 to TRBJ2-1; 8 nucleotides agree with TRBD2. J gave up 6 bases and V 2 bases, and 9 bases lay outside the gene matches. CDR1 is SGHTA and CDR2 is FQGTGA in the germline V gene. The length of the CDR3 is 16 residues. CDR3 amino acids: CASSLVSGGALNEQFF. The CDR3 nucleotides read TGTGCCAGCAGCTTAGTCTCCGGGGGGGCCCTCAATGAGCAGTTCTTC. The entire variable domain, with the rest obtained from reference TRBV7-3 and TRBJ2-1, is as follows: GAGVSQTPSNKVTEKGKYVELRCDPISGHTALYWYRQSLGQGPEFLIYFQGTGAADDSGLPNDRFFAVRPEGSVSTLKIQRTERGDSAVYLCASSLVSGGALNEQFFGPGTRLTVL.